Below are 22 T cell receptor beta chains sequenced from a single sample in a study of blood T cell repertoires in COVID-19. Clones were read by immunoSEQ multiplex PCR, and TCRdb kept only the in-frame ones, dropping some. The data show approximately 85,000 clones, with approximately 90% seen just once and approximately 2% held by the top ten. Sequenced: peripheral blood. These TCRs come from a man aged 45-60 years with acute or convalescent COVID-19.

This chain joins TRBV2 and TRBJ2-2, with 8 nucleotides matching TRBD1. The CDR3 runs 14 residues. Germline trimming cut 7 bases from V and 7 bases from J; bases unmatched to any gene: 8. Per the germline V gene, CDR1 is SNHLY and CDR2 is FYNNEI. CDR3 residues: CASTTDRGYGELFF. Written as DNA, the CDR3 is TGTGCCAGCACCACCGACAGGGGATACGGGGAGCTGTTTTTT.

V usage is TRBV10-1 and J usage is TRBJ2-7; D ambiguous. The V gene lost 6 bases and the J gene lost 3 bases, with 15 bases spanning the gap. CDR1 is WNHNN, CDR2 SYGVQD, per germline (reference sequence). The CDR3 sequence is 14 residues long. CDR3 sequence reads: CASSHDMTSYEQYF. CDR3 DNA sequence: TGCGCCAGCAGCCATGACATGACCAGCTACGAGCAGTACTTC.

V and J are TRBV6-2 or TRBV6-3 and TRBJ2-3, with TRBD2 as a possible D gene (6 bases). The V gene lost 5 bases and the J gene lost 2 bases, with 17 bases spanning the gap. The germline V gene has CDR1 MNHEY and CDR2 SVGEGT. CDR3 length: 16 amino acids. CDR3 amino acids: CASSRTGTFTTDTQYF. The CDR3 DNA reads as TGTGCCAGCAGTCGAACCGGGACTTTCACCACAGATACGCAGTATTTT.

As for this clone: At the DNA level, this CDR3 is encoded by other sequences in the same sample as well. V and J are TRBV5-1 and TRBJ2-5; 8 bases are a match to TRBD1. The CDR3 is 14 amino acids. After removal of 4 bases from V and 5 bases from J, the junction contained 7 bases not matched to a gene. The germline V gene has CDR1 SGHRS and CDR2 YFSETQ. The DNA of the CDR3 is TGCGCCAGCAGCCCGGGCAGGGGGCTTGAGACCCAGTACTTC. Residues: CASSPGRGLETQYF.

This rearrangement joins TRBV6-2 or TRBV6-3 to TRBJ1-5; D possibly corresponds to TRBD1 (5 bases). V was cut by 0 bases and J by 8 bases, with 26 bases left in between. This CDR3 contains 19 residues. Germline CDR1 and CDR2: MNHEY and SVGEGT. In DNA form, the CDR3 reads TGTGCCAGCAGTTACTCGATTCGGGAGGACAACTCCCCCCGGGAGCCCCAGCATTTT. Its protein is CASSYSIREDNSPREPQHF.

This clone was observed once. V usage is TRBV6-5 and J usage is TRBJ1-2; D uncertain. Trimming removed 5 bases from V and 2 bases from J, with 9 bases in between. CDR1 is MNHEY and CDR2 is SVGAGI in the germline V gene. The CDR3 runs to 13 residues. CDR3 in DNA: TGTGCCAGCAGTAACGGTTTGAACTATGGCTACACCTTC. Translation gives CASSNGLNYGYTF.

The CDR3 DNA reads TGTGCCAGCAGCTTGGGGACTAGCGGGGGAAATGAGCAGTTCTTC. Encoded protein: CASSLGTSGGNEQFF. The J gene is TRBJ2-1, the V gene TRBV7-2; 14 positions match TRBD2. Germline values: CDR1 SGHTA, CDR2 FQGNSA. The CDR3 sequence is 15 residues long. The V and J ends lost 3 bases and 7 bases, in that order; junction bases with no gene match: 2.

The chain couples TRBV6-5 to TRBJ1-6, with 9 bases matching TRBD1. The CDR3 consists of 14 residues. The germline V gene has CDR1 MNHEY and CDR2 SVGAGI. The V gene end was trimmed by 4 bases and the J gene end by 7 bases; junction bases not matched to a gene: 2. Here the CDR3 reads CASSLDRGNSPLHF. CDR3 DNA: TGTGCCAGCAGTTTGGACAGGGGCAATTCACCCCTCCACTTT.

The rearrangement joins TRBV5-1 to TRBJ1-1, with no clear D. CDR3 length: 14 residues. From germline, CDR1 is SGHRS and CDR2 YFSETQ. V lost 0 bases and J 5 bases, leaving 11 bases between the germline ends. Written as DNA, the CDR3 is TGCGCCAGCAGCTTGGAGGAGGGTCGGACTGAAGCTTTCTTT. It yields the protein CASSLEEGRTEAFF.

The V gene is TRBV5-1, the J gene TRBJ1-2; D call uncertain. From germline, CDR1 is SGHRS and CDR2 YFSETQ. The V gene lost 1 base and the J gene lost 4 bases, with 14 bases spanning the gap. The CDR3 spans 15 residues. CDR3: CASSLNEAAGYGYTF. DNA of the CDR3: TGCGCCAGCAGCTTGAATGAAGCGGCCGGCTATGGCTACACCTTC.

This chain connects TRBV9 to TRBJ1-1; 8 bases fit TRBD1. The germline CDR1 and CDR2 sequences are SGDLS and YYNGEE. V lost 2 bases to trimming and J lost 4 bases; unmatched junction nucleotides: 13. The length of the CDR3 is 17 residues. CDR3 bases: TGTGCCAGCAGCGTTAAACCAGGGGGCAGAGGGAGCACTGAAGCTTTCTTT. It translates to CASSVKPGGRGSTEAFF.

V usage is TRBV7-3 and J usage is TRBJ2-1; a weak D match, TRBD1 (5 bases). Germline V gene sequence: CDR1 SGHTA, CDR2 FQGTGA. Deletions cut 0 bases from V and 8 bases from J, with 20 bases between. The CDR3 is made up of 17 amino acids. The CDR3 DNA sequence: TGTGCCAGCAGCTTAACGGGCGATGGCAGGGTGGTGGATGAGCAGTTCTTC. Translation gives CASSLTGDGRVVDEQFF.

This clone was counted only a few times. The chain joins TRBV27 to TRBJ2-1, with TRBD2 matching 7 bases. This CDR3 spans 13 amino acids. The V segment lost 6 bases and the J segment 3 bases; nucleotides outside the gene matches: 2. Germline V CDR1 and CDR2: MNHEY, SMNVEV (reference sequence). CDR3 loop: CASSWDYYNEQFF. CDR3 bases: TGTGCCAGCAGCTGGGACTACTACAATGAGCAGTTCTTC.

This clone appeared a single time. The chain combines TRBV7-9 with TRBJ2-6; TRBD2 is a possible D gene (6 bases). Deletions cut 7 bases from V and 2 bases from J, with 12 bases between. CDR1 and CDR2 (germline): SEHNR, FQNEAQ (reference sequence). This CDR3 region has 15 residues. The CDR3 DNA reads TGTGCCAGCACCCCCAGGGAGGCTGGGGCCAACGTCCTGACTTTC. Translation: CASTPREAGANVLTF.

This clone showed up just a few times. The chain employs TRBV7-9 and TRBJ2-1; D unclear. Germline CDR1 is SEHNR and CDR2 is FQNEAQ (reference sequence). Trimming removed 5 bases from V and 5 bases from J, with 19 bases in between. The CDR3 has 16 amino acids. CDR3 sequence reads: CASSPRRSPRNNEQFF. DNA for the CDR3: TGTGCCAGCAGCCCCCGAAGGTCACCTAGAAACAATGAGCAGTTCTTC.

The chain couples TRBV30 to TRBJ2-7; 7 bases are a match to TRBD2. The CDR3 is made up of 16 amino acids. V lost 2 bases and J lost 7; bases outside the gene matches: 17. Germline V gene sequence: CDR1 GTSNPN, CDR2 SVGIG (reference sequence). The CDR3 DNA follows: TGTGCCTGGAGTCCACCTGGGTGGACTAGGGCGAGGGAGCAGTACGTC. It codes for CAWSPPGWTRAREQYV.

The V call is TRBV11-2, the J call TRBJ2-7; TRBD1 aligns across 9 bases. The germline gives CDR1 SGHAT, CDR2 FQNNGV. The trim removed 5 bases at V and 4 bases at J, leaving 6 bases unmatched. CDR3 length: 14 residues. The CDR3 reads CASSLGTGSYEQYV. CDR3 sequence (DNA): TGTGCCAGCAGCCTCGGGACAGGGTCGTACGAGCAGTACGTC.

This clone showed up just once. DNA of the CDR3: TGTGCCAGCAGTGCACAACCACCTTCGCGGACTAACACAGATACGCAGTATTTT. Translated, it gives CASSAQPPSRTNTDTQYF. V and J are TRBV6-4 and TRBJ2-3; possibly TRBD2 for D (6 bases). CDR3 size: 18 residues. V lost 4 bases, J lost 2 bases, and 22 bases lay in between. The germline V gene encodes CDR1 MRHNA and CDR2 SNTAGT.

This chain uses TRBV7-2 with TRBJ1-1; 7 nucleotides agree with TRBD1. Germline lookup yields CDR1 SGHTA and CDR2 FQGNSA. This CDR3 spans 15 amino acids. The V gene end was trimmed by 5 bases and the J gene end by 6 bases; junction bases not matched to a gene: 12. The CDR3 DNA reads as TGTGCCAGCAGCCCCATCAATTCCGGGACAGCTGAAGCTTTCTTT. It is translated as CASSPINSGTAEAFF.

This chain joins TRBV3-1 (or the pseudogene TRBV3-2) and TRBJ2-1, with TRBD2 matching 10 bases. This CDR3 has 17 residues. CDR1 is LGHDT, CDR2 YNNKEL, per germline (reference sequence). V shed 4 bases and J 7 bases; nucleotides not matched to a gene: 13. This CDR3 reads CASSLYHASGSLNEQFF. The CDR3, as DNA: TGTGCCAGCAGCCTATATCACGCTAGCGGGAGCCTGAATGAGCAGTTCTTC.

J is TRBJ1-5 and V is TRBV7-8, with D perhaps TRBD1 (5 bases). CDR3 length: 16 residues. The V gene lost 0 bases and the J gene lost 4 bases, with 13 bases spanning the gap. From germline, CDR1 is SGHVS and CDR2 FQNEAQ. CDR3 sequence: CASSLAVGLRNQPQHF. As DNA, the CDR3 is TGTGCCAGCAGCTTAGCGGTGGGGCTGAGGAATCAGCCCCAGCATTTT.

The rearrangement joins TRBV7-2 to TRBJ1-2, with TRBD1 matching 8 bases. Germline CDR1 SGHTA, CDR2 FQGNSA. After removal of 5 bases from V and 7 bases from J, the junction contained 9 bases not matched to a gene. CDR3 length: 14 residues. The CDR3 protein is CASSVYAGGVGYTF. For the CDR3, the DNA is TGTGCCAGCAGCGTATATGCAGGGGGCGTTGGCTACACCTTC. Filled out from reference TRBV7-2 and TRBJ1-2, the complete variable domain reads GAGVSQSPSNKVTEKGKDVELRCDPISGHTALYWYRQSLGQGLEFLIYFQGNSAPDKSGLPSDRFSAERTGGSVSTLTIQRTQQEDSAVYLCASSVYAGGVGYTFGSGTRLTVV.